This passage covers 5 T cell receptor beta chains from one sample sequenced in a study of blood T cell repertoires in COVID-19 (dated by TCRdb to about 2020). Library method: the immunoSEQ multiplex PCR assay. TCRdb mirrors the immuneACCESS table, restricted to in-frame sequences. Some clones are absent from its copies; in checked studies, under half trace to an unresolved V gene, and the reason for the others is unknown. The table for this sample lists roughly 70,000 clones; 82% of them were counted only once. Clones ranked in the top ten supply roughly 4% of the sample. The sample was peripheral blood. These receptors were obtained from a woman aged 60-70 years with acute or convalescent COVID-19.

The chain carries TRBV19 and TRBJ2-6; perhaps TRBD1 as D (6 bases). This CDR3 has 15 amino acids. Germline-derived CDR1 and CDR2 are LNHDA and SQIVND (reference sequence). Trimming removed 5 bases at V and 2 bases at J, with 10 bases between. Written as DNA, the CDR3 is TGTGCCAGTAGTGGTACAGGGACTGGGGCCAACGTCCTGACTTTC. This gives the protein CASSGTGTGANVLTF.

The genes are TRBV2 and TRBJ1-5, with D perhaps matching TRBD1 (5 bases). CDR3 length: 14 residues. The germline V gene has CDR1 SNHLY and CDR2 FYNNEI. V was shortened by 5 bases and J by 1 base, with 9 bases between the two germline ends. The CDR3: CASSRQKSNQPQHF. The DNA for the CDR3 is TGTGCCAGCAGTAGACAGAAGAGCAATCAGCCCCAGCATTTT.

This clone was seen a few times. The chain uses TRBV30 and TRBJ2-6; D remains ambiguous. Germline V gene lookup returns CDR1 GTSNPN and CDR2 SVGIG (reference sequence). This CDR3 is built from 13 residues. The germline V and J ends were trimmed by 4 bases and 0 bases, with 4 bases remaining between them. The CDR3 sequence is CAWTVSGANVLTF. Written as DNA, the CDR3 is TGTGCCTGGACAGTCTCTGGGGCCAACGTCCTGACTTTC.

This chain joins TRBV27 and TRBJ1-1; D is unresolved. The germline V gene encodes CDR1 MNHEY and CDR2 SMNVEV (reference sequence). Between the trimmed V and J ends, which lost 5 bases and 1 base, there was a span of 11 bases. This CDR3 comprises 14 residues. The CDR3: CASSVGLTNTEAFF. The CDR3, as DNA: TGTGCCAGCAGTGTGGGCCTAACGAACACTGAAGCTTTCTTT.

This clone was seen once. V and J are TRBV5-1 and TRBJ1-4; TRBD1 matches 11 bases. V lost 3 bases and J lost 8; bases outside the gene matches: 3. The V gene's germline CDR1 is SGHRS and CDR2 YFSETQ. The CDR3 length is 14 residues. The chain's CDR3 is CASSSGQGGEKLFF. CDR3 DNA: TGCGCCAGCAGCTCGGGACAGGGGGGCGAAAAACTGTTTTTT.